Listed below are T cell receptor beta chains from one sample, sequenced in a study of blood T cell repertoires in COVID-19. Produced via immunoSEQ multiplex PCR; TCRdb's table is partial and in-frame only. Of around 24,000 clones in the sample, about 89% are singletons; the top ten hold 25% to 30%. Input material: peripheral blood. These receptors were obtained from a man aged 65 to 85 with COVID-19, enrolled during active disease. Both conserved end residues are part of each CDR3. D genes are given only for firm matches. Clone size is not always given. Where it is, it says once, few, many or a class for expanded clones.

j_call d_call clone_size v_call cdr3_aa cdr3_nt
TRBJ1-1 NA NA TRBV5-1 CASSEPLNSEAFF TGCGCCAGCAGCGAACCCTTAAACTCTGAAGCTTTCTTT
TRBJ1-2 TRBD1 NA TRBV5-6 CASSFAGGGAEGNYGYTF TGTGCCAGCAGTTTCGCGGGAGGGGGCGCCGAAGGTAACTATGGCTACACCTTC
TRBJ1-4 NA NA TRBV7-9 CASSFAATNEKLFF TGTGCCAGCAGCTTCGCAGCAACTAATGAAAAACTGTTTTTT
TRBJ2-2 TRBD1 NA TRBV3-1/TRBV3-2 CASSPGTGGTGELFF TGTGCCAGCAGCCCCGGGACAGGGGGTACCGGGGAGCTGTTTTTT
TRBJ2-1 TRBD2 few TRBV7-9 CASSFTSGYYNEQFF TGTGCCAGCAGCTTTACTAGCGGGTACTACAATGAGCAGTTCTTC
TRBJ1-2 NA NA TRBV5-4 CASSLVGKEWYGYTF TGTGCCAGCAGCTTGGTGGGCAAGGAATGGTATGGCTACACCTTC
TRBJ2-5 TRBD2 NA TRBV10-3 CAISEPPTKRGGQETQYF TGTGCCATCAGTGAGCCACCGACTAAGCGGGGGGGACAAGAGACCCAGTACTTC
TRBJ1-1 NA NA TRBV7-9 CASSLPPQATEAFF TGTGCCAGCAGTCTCCCCCCACAGGCCACTGAAGCTTTCTTT
TRBJ2-5 NA NA TRBV2 CASRMVGGTQYF TGTGCCAGCAGAATGGTGGGGGGAACCCAGTACTTC
TRBJ2-2 NA NA TRBV5-1 CASSLVAGTSNTGELFF TGCGCCAGCAGCTTGGTCGCCGGGACATCGAACACCGGGGAGCTGTTTTTT
TRBJ2-1 NA NA TRBV5-1 CASSLVLGGYNEQFF TGCGCCAGCAGCTTGGTGCTGGGGGGTTACAATGAGCAGTTCTTC
TRBJ1-1 NA NA TRBV29-1 CSANREAEAFF TGCAGCGCCAACAGGGAAGCTGAAGCTTTCTTT
TRBJ1-2 NA NA TRBV29-1 CSVEHRDNYGYTF TGCAGCGTTGAACACAGGGACAACTATGGCTACACCTTC
TRBJ1-4 NA NA TRBV12-3/TRBV12-4 CASSLGSGRKLFF TGTGCCAGCAGTTTAGGCAGCGGGAGAAAACTGTTTTTT
TRBJ2-7 TRBD2 NA TRBV18 CASSPSGNSYEQYF TGTGCCAGCTCACCCAGCGGGAACTCCTACGAGCAGTACTTC
TRBJ1-3 NA NA TRBV18 CASSLRGNTIYF TGTGCCAGCTCCCTCCGTGGAAACACCATATATTTT
TRBJ2-7 TRBD1 NA TRBV4-1 CASSPSLGTAQYEQYF TGCGCCAGCAGCCCTTCCCTTGGGACAGCCCAGTACGAGCAGTACTTC
TRBJ1-1 TRBD1 NA TRBV6-5 CASSLSGGPGTEAFF TGTGCCAGCAGTCTTTCAGGGGGCCCGGGGACTGAAGCTTTCTTT
TRBJ1-1 NA NA TRBV27 CASSPLGGNTEAFF TGTGCCAGCAGTCCCCTCGGGGGGAACACTGAAGCTTTCTTT
TRBJ2-6 TRBD2 NA TRBV27 CASKLAGNSGANVLTF TGTGCCAGCAAACTAGCGGGTAACTCTGGGGCCAACGTCCTGACTTTC
TRBJ1-1 TRBD1 NA TRBV19 CASSSTGGNTEAFF TGTGCCAGTAGTTCCACAGGGGGGAACACTGAAGCTTTCTTT
TRBJ1-1 TRBD1 NA TRBV4-2 CASSQAGTANTEAFF TGTGCCAGCAGCCAAGCCGGGACAGCGAACACTGAAGCTTTCTTT
TRBJ2-2 NA NA TRBV29-1 CSVGVSAGTGELFF TGCAGCGTTGGCGTTTCGGCAGGAACCGGGGAGCTGTTTTTT
TRBJ1-1 NA NA TRBV29-1 CSVVTGMNTEAFF TGCAGCGTTGTAACAGGCATGAACACTGAAGCTTTCTTT
TRBJ2-7 TRBD1 NA TRBV6-5 CASRGQGVYEQYF TGTGCCAGCAGGGGACAGGGGGTCTACGAGCAGTACTTC
TRBJ1-2 NA NA TRBV30 CAWSGLVQDYGYTF TGTGCCTGGAGTGGCCTTGTCCAGGACTATGGCTACACCTTC
TRBJ2-2 NA NA TRBV12-3/TRBV12-4 CASSLDIGELFF TGTGCCAGCAGTTTAGATATCGGGGAGCTGTTTTTT
TRBJ1-1 TRBD1 NA TRBV18 CASSPRSGTGEAFF TGTGCCAGCTCACCGCGATCGGGGACAGGAGAAGCTTTCTTT
TRBJ2-7 TRBD2 NA TRBV6-1 CASSSGASREQYF TGTGCCAGCAGTAGCGGGGCCTCTCGGGAGCAGTACTTC